The next 18 T cell receptor beta chains were all read from a single sample in a study of PD-L1 blockade in urothelial cancer. TCRdb's copy holds only in-frame clones and misses some; the assay was immunoSEQ multiplex PCR. The table shows around 40,000 clones, with around 83% occurring only once. The sequences come from PBMCs, collected around atezolizumab (anti-PD-L1) treatment. These receptors came from a man aged 60-69 years with urothelial cancer.

This sequence joins TRBV5-1 and TRBJ2-1; 7 bases fit TRBD2. Germline trimming cut 0 bases from V and 4 bases from J; bases unmatched to any gene: 4. This CDR3 is 15 amino acids long. CDR1 and CDR2 (germline): SGHRS, YFSETQ. DNA of the CDR3: TGCGCCAGCAGCTTGGCTAGCGGCCCTTACAATGAGCAGTTCTTC. This gives the protein CASSLASGPYNEQFF.

The chain carries TRBV6-1 and TRBJ1-5; D may be TRBD1 (5 bases). This CDR3 contains 15 residues. Germline lookup yields CDR1 MNHNS and CDR2 SASEGT. V lost 6 bases to trimming and J lost 0 bases, with 12 bases between them. CDR3 in amino acids: CASRPQGSSNQPQHF. In nucleotides, the CDR3 is TGTGCCAGCAGACCCCAGGGATCTAGCAATCAGCCCCAGCATTTT.

The chain couples TRBV7-2 to TRBJ2-1; 7 nucleotides agree with TRBD2. Germline trimming cut 8 bases from V and 0 bases from J; bases unmatched to any gene: 7. Germline CDR1 and CDR2: SGHTA and FQGNSA. This CDR3 comprises 15 residues. This CDR3 reads CASFRGGSSYNEQFF. CDR3 DNA sequence: TGTGCCAGCTTCCGCGGGGGAAGCTCCTACAATGAGCAGTTCTTC.

J is TRBJ1-1 and V is TRBV5-1; D remains ambiguous. This CDR3 region has 16 residues. Germline V gene sequence: CDR1 SGHRS, CDR2 YFSETQ. V was shortened by 0 bases and J by 3 bases, with 15 bases between the two germline ends. In nucleotides, the CDR3 is TGCGCCAGCAGCTTGGAACGGGAGGAAACGGACACTGAAGCTTTCTTT. Amino acid sequence: CASSLEREETDTEAFF.

V usage is TRBV11-2 and J usage is TRBJ2-3, with a possible D match to TRBD2 (6 bases). This CDR3 is 16 amino acids long. The V end lost 5 bases, the J end lost 3 bases, and 18 bases lay between the germline ends. Germline lookup yields CDR1 SGHAT and CDR2 FQNNGV. The DNA for the CDR3 is TGTGCCAGCAGCCGTAGCGGCGGGGTGGGGACAGATACGCAGTATTTT. Amino acid sequence: CASSRSGGVGTDTQYF.

This rearrangement joins TRBV7-2 to TRBJ2-7, with TRBD2 identical over 8 bases. V lost 2 bases to trimming and J lost 2 bases; unmatched junction nucleotides: 8. The germline V gene encodes CDR1 SGHTA and CDR2 FQGNSA. The CDR3 runs 16 residues. The CDR3 region is CASSLSQRGTAYEQYF. CDR3 nucleotide sequence: TGTGCCAGCAGCTTAAGTCAGCGGGGGACCGCCTACGAGCAGTACTTC.

This clone was counted once. J is TRBJ2-7 and V is TRBV10-2; perhaps TRBD2 as D (7 bases). CDR1 and CDR2 (germline): WSHSY, SAAADI. V lost 3 bases and J 2 bases, leaving 14 bases between the germline ends. This CDR3 has 15 residues. This chain's CDR3 is CASSDPRGGTYEQYF. CDR3 sequence (DNA): TGCGCCAGCAGTGACCCGAGGGGGGGGACCTACGAGCAGTACTTC.

V usage is TRBV28 and J usage is TRBJ1-6; 7 nucleotides agree with TRBD1. V lost 6 bases and J lost 5; bases outside the gene matches: 4. Germline values: CDR1 MDHEN, CDR2 SYDVKM. This CDR3 has 14 residues. This CDR3 reads CASRGRGHNSPLHF. The CDR3 region has the DNA TGTGCCAGCAGGGGAAGGGGGCATAATTCACCCCTCCACTTT.

The genes are TRBV6-1 and TRBJ1-1, with D perhaps matching TRBD1 (5 bases). The CDR3 covers 16 residues. With 2 bases removed from V and 5 bases from J, the gap between germline ends came to 18 bases. The germline V gene encodes CDR1 MNHNS and CDR2 SASEGT. The CDR3 coding sequence is TGTGCCAGCAGTGAATGGGAACGGGGGGATGGGACTGAAGCTTTCTTT. Its protein product is CASSEWERGDGTEAFF.

This chain uses TRBV6-5 with TRBJ2-7, with 8 bases identical to TRBD2. From germline, CDR1 is MNHEY and CDR2 SVGAGI. The CDR3 sequence is 14 residues long. J lost 8 bases, V lost 11 bases, and 17 bases had no gene match. This CDR3 reads CAAGGGGGGWKQYF. The CDR3 DNA sequence: TGTGCCGCCGGGGGGGGTGGCGGAGGGTGGAAGCAGTACTTC.

The V and J genes are TRBV19 and TRBJ2-1; 9 nucleotides line up with TRBD2. With 7 bases clipped from V and 6 bases from J, the junction kept 7 bases outside the gene matches. This CDR3 has 14 residues. In germline, CDR1 is LNHDA, CDR2 SQIVND (reference sequence). Here the CDR3 reads CASTPAGGRNEQFF. DNA for the CDR3: TGTGCCAGTACCCCAGCGGGAGGCCGCAATGAGCAGTTCTTC.

This sequence joins TRBV14 and TRBJ1-4, with 7 bases matching TRBD1. Germline V CDR1 and CDR2: SGHDN, FVKESK. The CDR3 totals 14 residues. The junction had 7 bases not matched to a gene; V was cut back by 4 bases and J by 8 bases. The CDR3 region is CASSPRQGSEKLFF. CDR3 DNA sequence: TGTGCCAGCAGCCCCCGACAGGGAAGCGAAAAACTGTTTTTT.

The CDR3 nucleotides read TGTGCCAGCAGTGAATGGGCTTCGAACTCCTACGAGCAGTACTTC. Translation: CASSEWASNSYEQYF. The gene calls are TRBV6-4 and TRBJ2-7; D uncertain. CDR3 length: 15 residues. Germline-derived CDR1 and CDR2 are MRHNA and SNTAGT. The V end lost 3 bases, the J end lost 0 bases, and 12 bases lay between the germline ends.

V is TRBV5-5 and J is TRBJ2-6, with TRBD1 as a possible D gene (5 bases). V gave up 2 bases and J gave up 0 bases, with 9 bases separating them. From germline, CDR1 is SGHKS and CDR2 YYEKEE (reference sequence). The CDR3 is made up of 16 amino acids. The CDR3 sequence is CASSLAGNSGANVLTF. The CDR3 bases are TGTGCCAGCAGCTTAGCAGGGAACTCTGGGGCCAACGTCCTGACTTTC.

The J gene is TRBJ2-2, the V gene TRBV10-3; TRBD2 matches at 14 bases. Germline lookup yields CDR1 ENHRY and CDR2 SYGVKD. The V and J ends lost 6 bases and 3 bases, in that order; junction bases with no gene match: 12. The CDR3 is 19 amino acids. CDR3 nucleotides: TGTGCCATCAGCCTCAAGACTAGCGGGGGGGCAAGGGACACCGGGGAGCTGTTTTTT. As protein: CAISLKTSGGARDTGELFF.

The chain joins TRBV18 to TRBJ2-2, with unresolved D. Trimming removed 3 bases at V and 6 bases at J, with 14 bases between. This CDR3 is built from 15 residues. Germline V gene lookup returns CDR1 KGHSH and CDR2 LQKENI. The DNA of the CDR3 is TGTGCCAGCTCACCTATCCTAGGAGAGGCCGGGGAGCTGTTTTTT. Its protein is CASSPILGEAGELFF.

The chain links TRBV10-2 to TRBJ2-1; D may be TRBD2 (7 bases). Germline-derived CDR1 and CDR2 are WSHSY and SAAADI. Trimming shortened V by 1 base and J by 9 bases, and 16 bases separated the two germline ends. This CDR3 has 15 amino acids. The CDR3 region is CASSEWASGGGEQFF. The CDR3 bases are TGCGCCAGCAGTGAGTGGGCTAGCGGAGGGGGTGAGCAGTTCTTC.

The V and J genes are TRBV5-1 and TRBJ2-3; 9 nucleotides match TRBD2. Germline V CDR1 and CDR2: SGHRS, YFSETQ. V gave up 4 bases and J gave up 6 bases; unmatched junction bases: 6. CDR3 size: 14 residues. CDR3 DNA: TGCGCCAGCAGCCCGGGGACTAGCAGGGATACGCAGTATTTT. This codes for CASSPGTSRDTQYF.